These 16 T cell receptor beta chains originate from one sample sequenced in a study of cytomegalovirus exposure and HLA in healthy donors. This PCR relied on a set of 60 Vbeta primers and 13 Jbeta primers. TCRdb keeps only in-frame clones here, not all; method: immunoSEQ multiplex PCR. The data show about 140,000 clones, with more than 60% seen just once and about 3.1% held by the top ten. What was sequenced was PBMCs. These receptors were obtained from a man aged 35 to 55 in good health and CMV-seronegative.

This sequence joins TRBV28 and TRBJ2-1, with TRBD2 matching over 7 bases. Germline V gene lookup returns CDR1 MDHEN and CDR2 SYDVKM. There are 15 residues in the CDR3. With 6 bases clipped from V and 3 bases from J, the junction kept 8 bases outside the gene matches. In DNA, the CDR3 is TGTGCCAGCAGCCGCGGACTAGAGGGCTACAATGAGCAGTTCTTC. This gives the protein CASSRGLEGYNEQFF.

CDR3 protein: CASQAYSNQPQHF. CDR3 DNA: TGTGCCAGTCAGGCTTATAGCAATCAGCCCCAGCATTTT. V and J are TRBV6-6 and TRBJ1-5; the D is unclear. Looked up from germline, CDR1 is MNHNY and CDR2 is SVGAGI (reference sequence). Trimming shortened V by 9 bases and J by 0 bases, and 9 bases separated the two germline ends. This CDR3 spans 13 amino acids.

The gene calls are TRBV5-6 and TRBJ2-3; 10 nucleotides align to TRBD2. Germline V CDR1 and CDR2: SGHDT, YYEEEE. The length of the CDR3 is 15 residues. The V and J ends lost 4 bases and 2 bases, in that order; junction bases with no gene match: 4. The CDR3 bases are TGTGCCAGCAGCGGTAGCGGGGGGACCACAGATACGCAGTATTTT. The encoded protein is CASSGSGGTTDTQYF.

The chain has TRBV7-2 and TRBJ1-1; TRBD1 agrees at 7 bases. This CDR3 has 16 amino acids. Unmatched junction bases numbered 17, after V lost 7 bases and J lost 6 bases. Germline V gene lookup returns CDR1 SGHTA and CDR2 FQGNSA. The CDR3 bases are TGTGCCAGCATCCGACTTAATAGGGGGCAAGGAGCTGAAGCTTTCTTT. This translates into CASIRLNRGQGAEAFF.

The V gene is TRBV7-3, the J gene TRBJ1-1; D is unresolved. CDR1 and CDR2 from the germline V gene are SGHTA and FQGTGA. The CDR3 consists of 15 residues. Trimming cost V 4 bases and J 2 bases, with 14 bases left between them. Written as DNA, the CDR3 is TGTGCCAGCAGCTCTACCGGAGGGCCCAACACTGAAGCTTTCTTT. Its translation: CASSSTGGPNTEAFF.

V usage is TRBV5-1 and J usage is TRBJ1-1; TRBD1 is a possible D gene (6 bases). V dropped 4 bases and J dropped 3 bases, with 16 bases sitting between them. CDR1 is SGHRS and CDR2 is YFSETQ in the germline V gene. CDR3 size: 15 residues. The CDR3 loop reads CASSAYRERHTEAFF. The CDR3 DNA sequence: TGCGCCAGCAGCGCCTACAGGGAAAGGCACACTGAAGCTTTCTTT.

The V gene is TRBV27, the J gene TRBJ1-1; no reliable D call. CDR1 and CDR2 from the germline V gene are MNHEY and SMNVEV (reference sequence). V was pared by 7 bases and J by 4 bases, with 10 bases between. The CDR3 covers 12 residues. CDR3 bases: TGTGCCAGCATCGGGGTTCGCACTGAAGCTTTCTTT. Amino acid sequence: CASIGVRTEAFF.

This rearrangement joins TRBV2 to TRBJ1-4, with D maybe TRBD1 (6 bases). This CDR3 is built from 15 residues. V was cut by 6 bases and J by 4 bases, with 15 bases left in between. Germline lookup yields CDR1 SNHLY and CDR2 FYNNEI. The CDR3, as DNA: TGTGCCAGCAGGTCGGCGGACAGACTTAATGAAAAACTGTTTTTT. This translates into CASRSADRLNEKLFF.

The CDR3 coding sequence is TGTGCCAGCAGCTTTAGAGGACAATCTTATTCACCCCTCCACTTT. Translation: CASSFRGQSYSPLHF. V and J are TRBV5-6 and TRBJ1-6, with a weak D call TRBD1 (5 bases). Trimming shortened V by 2 bases and J by 8 bases, and 14 bases separated the two germline ends. The CDR3 is made up of 15 amino acids. From germline, CDR1 is SGHDT and CDR2 YYEEEE.

This clone was counted once. The junction departs from the called germline gene at one end, perhaps through a read error. The chain employs TRBV28 and TRBJ2-7, with TRBD2 identical over 11 bases. The CDR3 spans 15 residues. In germline, CDR1 is MDHEN, CDR2 SYDVKM. The CDR3 spells CTSSLSRSGGALQYF. The DNA of the CDR3 is TGTACCAGCAGTTTATCCCGTAGCGGGGGGGCTCTGCAGTACTTC.

The chain is built from TRBV5-1 and TRBJ1-3, with D tentatively TRBD1 (6 bases). The CDR3 is 14 residues long. Trimming cost V 0 bases and J 6 bases, with 10 bases left between them. The germline gives CDR1 SGHRS, CDR2 YFSETQ. CDR3 nucleotides: TGCGCCAGCAGCTTGGAGGCAGGGGTAAACACCATATATTTT. Its protein product is CASSLEAGVNTIYF.

This chain connects TRBV18 to TRBJ1-2; D uncertain. The CDR3 totals 14 residues. Trimming stripped 0 bases from V and 5 bases from J, with 10 bases between. Germline assignment: CDR1 KGHSH and CDR2 LQKENI. The DNA for the CDR3 is TGTGCCAGCTCACCACCCTCTTCCGAGTATGGCTACACCTTC. Residues: CASSPPSSEYGYTF.

The J gene is TRBJ2-1, the V gene TRBV2; tentative D call: TRBD1 (5 bases). Germline V gene sequence: CDR1 SNHLY, CDR2 FYNNEI. The CDR3 consists of 14 residues. V was cut by 7 bases and J by 8 bases, with 18 bases left in between. The CDR3: CASKRQSPPDEQFF. The CDR3 region has the DNA TGTGCCAGCAAACGACAGTCCCCCCCGGATGAGCAGTTCTTC.

As regards this clone: A read error may account for a junction end that differs from germline. The chain has TRBV7-9 and TRBJ2-7; possibly TRBD2 for D (7 bases). CDR1 and CDR2 from the germline V gene are SEHNR and FQNEAQ (reference sequence). The CDR3 is 16 residues long. In DNA form, the CDR3 reads TGTTCCAGCAGCCCCTGGGGGGGCCCGAGCTCCTACGAGCAGTACTTC. This codes for CSSSPWGGPSSYEQYF. Using reference TRBV7-9 and TRBJ2-7 for the parts outside the CDR3, the full variable domain is DTGVSQNPRHKITKRGQNVTFRCDPISEHNRLYWYRQTLGQGPEFLTYFQNEAQLEKSRLLSDRFSAERPKGSFSTLEIQRTEQGDSAMYLCSSSPWGGPSSYEQYFGPGTRLTVT.

The chain carries TRBV29-1 and TRBJ1-6, with 7 bases fitting TRBD1. Germline values: CDR1 SQVTM, CDR2 ANQGSEA. V lost 7 bases and J lost 0; bases outside the gene matches: 6. The CDR3 is made up of 15 amino acids. The CDR3 here is CSATTGSSYNSPLHF. The CDR3 coding sequence is TGCAGCGCTACGACAGGGAGCTCCTATAATTCACCCCTCCACTTT.

This chain joins TRBV29-1 and TRBJ2-7; D perhaps matches TRBD1 (6 bases). Germline values: CDR1 SQVTM, CDR2 ANQGSEA. This CDR3 is 14 amino acids long. With 2 bases removed from V and 0 bases from J, the gap between germline ends came to 11 bases. CDR3 loop: CSVENRDISYEQYF. Written as DNA, the CDR3 is TGCAGCGTTGAAAACCGGGACATCTCCTACGAGCAGTACTTC.